This entry is about one T cell receptor (beta chain). The antigen it binds to is not known. Base-call qualities are not available, and no considerably larger clone is one nucleotide away. This sample was taken from a study of T cell responses to AZD1222 COVID-19 vaccine listed by TCRdb under 2021. Regarding the complete study: AZD1222 recipients with second doses at about 4 weeks or about 12 weeks were pooled, because spike-specific TCR depth and breadth did not differ between schedules. A total of over 230 trial participants underwent TCR sequencing, of whom about 200 had received two doses of AZD1222 and 26 had received two doses of the MenACWY control vaccine. Enrollment into the trials was organized by age into subgroups of 18-55, 56-69 and 70-plus years, and those subgroups contained roughly 140, 27 and 60 TCR-sequenced participants, respectively.

This specimen's time point label, interpreted: baseline before first vaccination. Samples from vaccinated people were obtained from the UK trials COV001 and COV002, which included a single-blind randomized controlled phase 2/3 trial of AZD1222 (ChAdOx1 nCoV-19) in healthy adults. For TCRbeta chain sequencing, PBMC samples were collected from trial participants at day 0 and at day 28 after the second dose. What the research found in general, with its limitations: Nearly half of unique spike-specific TCRs reportedly recognized epitopes outside regions mutated in the B.1.351 and B.1.1.7 variants. Because no day 14 peak-response samples were available, the repertoires could be characterized only after the peak T cell response. Most participants were white British and females outnumbered males, and the authors suggested that clonal diversity may have been underestimated. The 56-69-year group was small, and its depth increase did not reach significance, likely because of low power. Conclusions about previously exposed vaccinees were limited because only six or seven AZD1222 recipients were SARS-CoV-2 seropositive at baseline. The vaccine-associated CD4 TCRs covered the entire spike protein, and the dominant responses fell in regions 160-218 and 743-854. Spike-specific TCR breadth and depth rose significantly after two AZD1222 doses compared with day 0 and with MenACWY recipients.

The CDR3 runs 15 residues from the cysteine to the phenylalanine. The DNA shown is the 45-base CDR3, in frame from base 1. From the germline V gene (reference sequence), CDR1 is SSHAT and CDR2 is FNYEAQ. V is cut back by 4 bases and J by 2 bases, with 4 bases in the junction unmatched. The CDR3 regions of human TCRbeta chains were analyzed by immunosequencing. The authors' analysis ran thus. Repertoire TCRs were matched against a reference library of SARS-CoV-2-specific TCRs generated with the MIRA antigen-specificity platform. Breadth meant the fraction of unique TCRs that were SARS-CoV-2-associated, whereas depth meant the fraction of total T cells that were SARS-CoV-2-associated. Using the MIRA data, every spike-specific TCR was mapped to the spike region that the TCR reacted to and assigned to either a CD4 or a CD8 class. Log10-transformed breadth and depth values were compared by one-way ANOVA with Sidak's multiple comparisons tests. The source is immuneACCESS, and TCRdb retained only in-frame sequences with V and J called. Part of the clones is not carried over; for the studies checked, unresolved V genes explain less than half of this, and the remainder is unexplained. D and trimming come from the DNA, and the V and J calls and clone size come from that table. The sample has about 110,000 clones on record, more than 70% of them singletons. The ten largest clones take up under 7% of the sample.

This chain is built from TRBV7-7 and TRBJ2-1; the junction holds 8 bases that match TRBD1. This clonotype originated in an adult in good health. The sequenced sample was peripheral blood, obtained on day 0 of AZD1222 vaccination. The encoded CDR3 is CASSSSGGPYNEQFF. Here is the DNA: TGTGCCAGCAGCTCCTCAGGGGGCCCCTACAATGAGCAGTTCTTC.